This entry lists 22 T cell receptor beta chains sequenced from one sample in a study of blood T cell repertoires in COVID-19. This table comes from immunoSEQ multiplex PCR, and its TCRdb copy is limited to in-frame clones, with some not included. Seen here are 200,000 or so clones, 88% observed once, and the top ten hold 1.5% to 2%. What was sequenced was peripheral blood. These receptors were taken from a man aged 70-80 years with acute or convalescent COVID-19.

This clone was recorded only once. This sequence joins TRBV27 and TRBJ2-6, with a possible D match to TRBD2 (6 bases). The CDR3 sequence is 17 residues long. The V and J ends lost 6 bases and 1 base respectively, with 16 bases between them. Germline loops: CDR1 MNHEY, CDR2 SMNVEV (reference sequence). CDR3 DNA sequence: TGTGCCAGCAGCTCAAGGGACGGAGGGTCTGGGGCCAACGTCCTGACTTTC. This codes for CASSSRDGGSGANVLTF. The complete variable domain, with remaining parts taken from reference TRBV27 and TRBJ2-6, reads EAQVTQNPRYLITVTGKKLTVTCSQNMNHEYMSWYRQDPGLGLRQIYYSMNVEVTDKGDVPEGYKVSRKEKRNFPLILESPSPNQTSLYFCASSSRDGGSGANVLTFGAGSRLTVL.

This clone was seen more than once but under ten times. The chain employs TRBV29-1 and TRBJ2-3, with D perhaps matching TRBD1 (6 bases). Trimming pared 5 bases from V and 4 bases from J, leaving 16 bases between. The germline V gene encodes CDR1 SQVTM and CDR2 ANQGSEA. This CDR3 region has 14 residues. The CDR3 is CSVLLAGAADTQYF. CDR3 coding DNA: TGCAGCGTTCTCCTCGCAGGGGCAGCAGATACGCAGTATTTT.

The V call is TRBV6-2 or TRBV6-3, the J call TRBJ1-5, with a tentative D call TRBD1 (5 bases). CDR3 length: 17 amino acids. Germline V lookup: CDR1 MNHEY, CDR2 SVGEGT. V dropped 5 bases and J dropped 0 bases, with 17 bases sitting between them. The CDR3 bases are TGTGCCAGCAGTCTTAGGGGAGGACGGGCTAGCAATCAGCCCCAGCATTTT. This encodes CASSLRGGRASNQPQHF.

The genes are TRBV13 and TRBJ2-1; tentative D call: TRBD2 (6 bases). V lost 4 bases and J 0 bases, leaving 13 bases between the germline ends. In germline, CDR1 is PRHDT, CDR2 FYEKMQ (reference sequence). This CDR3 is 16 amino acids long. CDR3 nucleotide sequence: TGTGCCAGCAGCTCCCGCGGGATTTTCTCCTACAATGAGCAGTTCTTC. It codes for CASSSRGIFSYNEQFF.

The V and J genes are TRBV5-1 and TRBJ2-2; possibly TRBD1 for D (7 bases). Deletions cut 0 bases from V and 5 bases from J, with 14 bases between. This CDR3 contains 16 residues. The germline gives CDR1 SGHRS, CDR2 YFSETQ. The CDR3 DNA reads TGCGCCAGCAGCTTGGCCGAGGGGGCGGGAACCGGGGAGCTGTTTTTT. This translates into CASSLAEGAGTGELFF.

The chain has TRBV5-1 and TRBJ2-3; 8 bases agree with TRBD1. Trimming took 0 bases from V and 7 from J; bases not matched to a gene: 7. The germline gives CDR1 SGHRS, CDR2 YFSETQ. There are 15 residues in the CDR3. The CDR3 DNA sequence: TGCGCCAGCAGCTTGGATAGGCAGGGGGCAAATACGCAGTATTTT. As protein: CASSLDRQGANTQYF.

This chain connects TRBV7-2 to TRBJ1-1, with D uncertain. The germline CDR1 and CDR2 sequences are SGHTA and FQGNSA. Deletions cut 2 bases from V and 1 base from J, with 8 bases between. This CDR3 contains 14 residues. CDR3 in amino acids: CASSLFSGNTEAFF. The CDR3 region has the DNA TGTGCCAGCAGCTTATTTTCAGGGAACACTGAAGCTTTCTTT.

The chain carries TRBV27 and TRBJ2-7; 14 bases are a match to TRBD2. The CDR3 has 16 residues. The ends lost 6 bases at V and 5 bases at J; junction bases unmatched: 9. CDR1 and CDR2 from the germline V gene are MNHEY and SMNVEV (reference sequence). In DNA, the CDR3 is TGTGCCAGCAGGGAAGGACTAGCGGGAGGTCTCCACGAGCAGTACTTC. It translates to CASREGLAGGLHEQYF.

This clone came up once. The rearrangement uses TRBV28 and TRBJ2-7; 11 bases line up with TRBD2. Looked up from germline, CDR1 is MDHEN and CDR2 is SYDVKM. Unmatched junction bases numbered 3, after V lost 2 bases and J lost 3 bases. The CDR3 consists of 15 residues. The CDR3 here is CASSLGGTSGYEQYF. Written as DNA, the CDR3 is TGTGCCAGCAGTTTAGGTGGGACTAGCGGCTACGAGCAGTACTTC.

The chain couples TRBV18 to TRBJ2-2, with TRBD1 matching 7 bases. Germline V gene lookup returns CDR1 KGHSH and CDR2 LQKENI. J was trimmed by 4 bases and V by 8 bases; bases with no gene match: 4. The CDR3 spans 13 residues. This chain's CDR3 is CASTRTGTGELFF. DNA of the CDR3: TGTGCCAGCACCCGGACAGGCACCGGGGAGCTGTTTTTT. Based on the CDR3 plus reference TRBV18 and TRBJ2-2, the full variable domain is NAGVMQNPRHLVRRRGQEARLRCSPMKGHSHVYWYRQLPEEGLKFMVYLQKENIIDESGMPKERFSAEFPKEGPSILRIQQVVRGDSAAYFCASTRTGTGELFFGEGSRLTVL.

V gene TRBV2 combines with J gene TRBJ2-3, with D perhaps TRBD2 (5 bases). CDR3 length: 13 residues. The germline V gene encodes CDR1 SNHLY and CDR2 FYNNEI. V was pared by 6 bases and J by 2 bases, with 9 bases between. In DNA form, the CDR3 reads TGTGCCAGCAGACGGGATACCACAGATACGCAGTATTTT. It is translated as CASRRDTTDTQYF. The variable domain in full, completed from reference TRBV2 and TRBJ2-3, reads EPEVTQTPSHQVTQMGQEVILRCVPISNHLYFYWYRQILGQKVEFLVSFYNNEISEKSEIFDDQFSVERPDGSNFTLKIRSTKLEDSAMYFCASRRDTTDTQYFGPGTRLTVL.

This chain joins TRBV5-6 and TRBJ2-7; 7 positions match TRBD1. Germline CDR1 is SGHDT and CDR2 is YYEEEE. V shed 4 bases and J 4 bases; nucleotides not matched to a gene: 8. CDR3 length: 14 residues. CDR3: CASSVRDRFYEQYF. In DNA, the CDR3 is TGTGCCAGCAGCGTAAGGGACAGATTTTACGAGCAGTACTTC.

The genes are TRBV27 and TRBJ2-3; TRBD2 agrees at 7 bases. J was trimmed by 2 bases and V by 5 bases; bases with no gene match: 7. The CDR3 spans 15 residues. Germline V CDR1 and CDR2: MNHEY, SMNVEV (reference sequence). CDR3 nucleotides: TGTGCCAGCAGTCGGGACTACCACCTCACAGATACGCAGTATTTT. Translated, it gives CASSRDYHLTDTQYF.

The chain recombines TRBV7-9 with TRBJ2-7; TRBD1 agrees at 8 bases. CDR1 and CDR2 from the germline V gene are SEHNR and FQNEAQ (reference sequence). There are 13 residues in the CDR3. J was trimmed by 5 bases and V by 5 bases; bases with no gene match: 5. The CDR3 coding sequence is TGTGCCAGCAGCACGACAGGGGTCCACGAGCAGTACTTC. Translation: CASSTTGVHEQYF.

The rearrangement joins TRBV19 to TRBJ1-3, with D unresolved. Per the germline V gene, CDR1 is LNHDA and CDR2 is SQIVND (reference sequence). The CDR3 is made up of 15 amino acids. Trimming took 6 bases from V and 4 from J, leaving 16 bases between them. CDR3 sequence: CASSNSRTAGNTIYF. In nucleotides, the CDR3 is TGTGCCAGTAGCAACTCTAGAACGGCAGGAAACACCATATATTTT.

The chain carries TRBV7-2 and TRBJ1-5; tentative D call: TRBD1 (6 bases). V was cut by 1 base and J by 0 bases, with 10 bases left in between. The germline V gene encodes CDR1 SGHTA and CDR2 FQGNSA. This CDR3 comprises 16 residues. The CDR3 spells CASSLGGQLSNQPQHF. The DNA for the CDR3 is TGTGCCAGCAGCTTAGGGGGGCAGCTTAGCAATCAGCCCCAGCATTTT.

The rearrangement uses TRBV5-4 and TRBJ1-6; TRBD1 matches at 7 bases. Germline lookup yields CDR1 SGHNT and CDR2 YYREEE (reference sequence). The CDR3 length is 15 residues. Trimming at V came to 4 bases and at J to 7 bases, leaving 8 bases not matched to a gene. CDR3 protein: CASSRATGRNSPLHF. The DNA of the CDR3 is TGTGCCAGCAGCCGTGCGACAGGGCGAAATTCACCCCTCCACTTT.

The CDR3 loop reads CASSLLRGDDGYTF. Here the CDR3 DNA reads TGTGCCAGCAGCTTACTCAGGGGAGATGATGGCTACACCTTC. This sequence joins TRBV7-9 and TRBJ1-2, with a weak D call TRBD1 (6 bases). Germline CDR1 reads SEHNR; CDR2 reads FQNEAQ (reference sequence). The germline V and J ends were trimmed by 2 bases and 6 bases, with 13 bases remaining between them. CDR3 length: 14 amino acids.

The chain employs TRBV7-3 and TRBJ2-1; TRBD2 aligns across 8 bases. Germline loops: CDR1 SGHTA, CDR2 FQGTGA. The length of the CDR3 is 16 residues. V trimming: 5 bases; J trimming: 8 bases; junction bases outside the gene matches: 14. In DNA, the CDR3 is TGTGCCAGCAGCCTCTACACCGGGACTAGAGTCGATGAGCAGTTCTTC. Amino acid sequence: CASSLYTGTRVDEQFF.

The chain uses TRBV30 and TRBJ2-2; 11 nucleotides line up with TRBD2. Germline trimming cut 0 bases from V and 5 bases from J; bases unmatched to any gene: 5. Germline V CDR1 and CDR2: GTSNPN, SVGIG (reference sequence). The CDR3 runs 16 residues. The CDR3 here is CAWSVLAGAGTGELFF. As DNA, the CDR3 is TGTGCCTGGAGTGTACTAGCGGGAGCGGGTACCGGGGAGCTGTTTTTT.

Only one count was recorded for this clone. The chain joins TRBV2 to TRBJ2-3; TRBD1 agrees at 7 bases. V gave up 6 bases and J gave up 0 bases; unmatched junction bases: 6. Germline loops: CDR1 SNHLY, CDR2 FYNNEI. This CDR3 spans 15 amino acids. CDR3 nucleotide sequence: TGTGCCAGCAGGGCTTGGGACAGAAGCACAGATACGCAGTATTTT. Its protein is CASRAWDRSTDTQYF.

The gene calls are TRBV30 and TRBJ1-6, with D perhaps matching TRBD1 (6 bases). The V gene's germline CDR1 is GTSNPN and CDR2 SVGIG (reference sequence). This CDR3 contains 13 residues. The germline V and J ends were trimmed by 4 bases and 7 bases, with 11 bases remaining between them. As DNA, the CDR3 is TGTGCCTGGACCGGGGGGGGCAATTCACCCCTCCACTTT. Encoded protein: CAWTGGGNSPLHF.